This T cell receptor (beta chain) was found in a study of CD8 T cells in Susac syndrome. Reverse transcription of roughly 0.5 to 1 ug RNA was performed with random hexamers. The immunoSEQ assay covered 54 Vbeta and 13 Jbeta segments for CDR3. MiXCR, run by TCRdb on the immunoSEQ multiplex PCR reads, gives a single entry per CDR3 protein. The sample lists about 290,000 distinct CDR3 sequences, roughly 85% occurring once. This clonotype occurred a few times. The V gene lost 3 bases and the J gene lost 2 bases, with 8 bases spanning the gap. Germline lookup yields CDR1 SGHTA and CDR2 FQGNSA. The CDR3 contains 13 residues.

Sequenced: CD8+ T cells from PBMCs. The TCR originated in a human donor with multiple sclerosis. V and J are TRBV7-2 and TRBJ2-7; D is unresolved. For the CDR3, the DNA is TGTGCCAGCAGCTTCGACCCCGCCTACGAGCAGTACTTC. Translation: CASSFDPAYEQYF.